This TCR beta chain appears in the sequencing data of a study of control samples from healthy donors and cancer patients. Using immunoSEQ multiplex PCR, the repertoire was profiled, and TCRdb retains in-frame clones only, with some absent. The sample lists roughly 370,000 clones, about 93% occurring once. V shed 4 bases, J shed 4 bases, and the junction held 5 bases outside the gene matches. This CDR3 comprises 15 residues. Germline V gene sequence: CDR1 MNHEY, CDR2 SMNVEV (reference sequence). The specimen sequenced was PBMCs. The genes are TRBV27 and TRBJ1-2, with TRBD1 matching over 11 bases. This receptor was obtained from a middle-aged man with head and neck cancer. The CDR3 DNA follows: TGTGCCAGCAGTTCCGGACAGGGGGCGTTCTATGGCTACACCTTC. It translates to CASSSGQGAFYGYTF.